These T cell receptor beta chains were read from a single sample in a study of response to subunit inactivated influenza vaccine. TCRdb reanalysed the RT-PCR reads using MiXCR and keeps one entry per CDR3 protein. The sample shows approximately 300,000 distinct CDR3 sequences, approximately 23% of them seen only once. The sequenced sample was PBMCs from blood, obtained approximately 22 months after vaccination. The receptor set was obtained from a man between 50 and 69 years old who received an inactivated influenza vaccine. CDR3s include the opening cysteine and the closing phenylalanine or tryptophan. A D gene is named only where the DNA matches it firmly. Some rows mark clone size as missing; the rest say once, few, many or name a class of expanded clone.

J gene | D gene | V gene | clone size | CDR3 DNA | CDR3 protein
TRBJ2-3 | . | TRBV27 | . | TGTGCCAGCAGTTTATTCGGGGGAAGCACAGATACGCAGTATTTT | CASSLFGGSTDTQYF
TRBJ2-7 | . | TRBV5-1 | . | TGCGCCAGCAGGTCGACAGGTCCCTACGAGCAGTACTTC | CASRSTGPYEQYF
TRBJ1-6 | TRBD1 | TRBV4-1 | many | TGCGCCAGCAGCCAAGAAGGACAGGGTCATAATTCACCCCTCCACTTT | CASSQEGQGHNSPLHF
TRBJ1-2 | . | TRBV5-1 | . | TGCGCCAGCAGCTTTCAAGAGAGTGACTATGGCTACACCTTC | CASSFQESDYGYTF
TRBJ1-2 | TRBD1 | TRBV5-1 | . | TGCGCCAGCAGCACCCAGGACAGGCTCGCCTTC | CASSTQDRLAF
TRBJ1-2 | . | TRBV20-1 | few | TGCAGTGCTAGAGCCGGGTCTGTGGGCACCTTC | CSARAGSVGTF
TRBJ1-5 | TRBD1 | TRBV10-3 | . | TGTGCCATCAGCCAATACGGACAGGCGAATCAGCCCCAGCATTTT | CAISQYGQANQPQHF
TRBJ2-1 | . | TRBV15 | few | TGTGCCACCAGCAGAGATTTCGCTAATGAGCAGTTCTTC | CATSRDFANEQFF
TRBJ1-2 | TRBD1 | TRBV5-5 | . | TGTGCCAGCAGCTCCGGGACAGGGGGTCAGGGCTACACCTTC | CASSSGTGGQGYTF
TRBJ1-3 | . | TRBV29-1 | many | TGCAGCGTTGGGGGCAGGGGAGGAAACACCATATATTTT | CSVGGRGGNTIYF
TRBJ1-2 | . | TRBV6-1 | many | TGTGCCAGCAGTGAAAGGGTCCTTGGTCAGGGCTACACCTTC | CASSERVLGQGYTF
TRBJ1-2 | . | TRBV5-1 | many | TGCGCCAGCAGCCCGGGACACAGAGATAACTATGGCTACACCTTC | CASSPGHRDNYGYTF
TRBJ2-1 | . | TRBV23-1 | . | TGCGCCAGCTGTCAGCAGAAAGACAATGAGCAGTTCTTC | CASCQQKDNEQFF
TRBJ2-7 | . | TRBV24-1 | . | TGTGCCACCAGTGACGAATACGAGCAGTACTTC | CATSDEYEQYF
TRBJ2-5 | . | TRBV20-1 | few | TGCAGTGCTAGAGAAAGGGCAAAGTACCAAGAGACCCAGTACTTC | CSARERAKYQETQYF
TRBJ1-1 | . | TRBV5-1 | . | TGCGCCAGCAGCTTAGGGGAATCATACACTGAAGCTTTCTTT | CASSLGESYTEAFF
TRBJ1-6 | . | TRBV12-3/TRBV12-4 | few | TGTGCCAGCAGCATCCTCGAGCGTTCACCCCTCCACTTT | CASSILERSPLHF
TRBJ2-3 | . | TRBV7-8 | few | TGTGCCAGCAGCCCCACGGGAGTGGCAGATACGCAGTATTTT | CASSPTGVADTQYF
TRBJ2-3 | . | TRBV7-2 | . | TGTGCCAGCAGCTCCCTCGACTTCACAGATACGCAGTATTTT | CASSSLDFTDTQYF
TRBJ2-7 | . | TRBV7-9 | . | TGTGCCAGCAGCAACAGCTACTGGGGGTACTTC | CASSNSYWGYF
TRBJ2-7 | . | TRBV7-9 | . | TGTGCCAGCAGCTCCACCATCTACGAGCAGTACTTC | CASSSTIYEQYF
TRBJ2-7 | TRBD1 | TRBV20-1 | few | TGCAGTGCTAGAGATCTTACAGGGGGCCCCTACGAGCAGTACTTC | CSARDLTGGPYEQYF
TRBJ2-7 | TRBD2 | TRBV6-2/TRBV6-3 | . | TGTGCCAGCAGTTCGGGACTAGCGGGAATTGACGAGCAGTACTTC | CASSSGLAGIDEQYF
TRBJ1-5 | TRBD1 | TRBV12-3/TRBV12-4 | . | TGTGCCAGTTCCGGGACAGGGCTAATTCAGCCCCAGCATTTT | CASSGTGLIQPQHF
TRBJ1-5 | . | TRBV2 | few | TGTGCCAGCAGTGCCGAGAGTAGCAATCAGCCCCAGCATTTT | CASSAESSNQPQHF
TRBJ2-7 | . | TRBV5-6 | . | TGTGCCAGCAGTCGGAGGGACACCCAACGGGAGCAGTACTTC | CASSRRDTQREQYF
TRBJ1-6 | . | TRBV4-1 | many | TGCGCCAGCAGCCAAGACAGCTCCTATAATTCACCCCTCCACTTT | CASSQDSSYNSPLHF
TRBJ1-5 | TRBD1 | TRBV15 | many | TGTGCCACCAGCAGAGATCGTCGGGGACAGGGGTATGGCAATCAGCCCCAGCATTTT | CATSRDRRGQGYGNQPQHF
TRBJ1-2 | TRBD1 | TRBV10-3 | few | TGTGCCATCAGTGTAGCAGGGGGCATCGGCTACACCTTC | CAISVAGGIGYTF
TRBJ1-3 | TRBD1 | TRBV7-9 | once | TGTGCCAGCACCCAACAGGGGCCTGGAAACACCATATATTTT | CASTQQGPGNTIYF
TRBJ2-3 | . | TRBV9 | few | TGTGCCAGCAGCGTAGGTGCCGGGAGAGGTACAGATACGCAGTATTTT | CASSVGAGRGTDTQYF
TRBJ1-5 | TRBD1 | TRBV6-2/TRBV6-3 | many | TGTGCCAGCAGTTACTCGTTTCCAGGGGGTCAGCCCCAGCATTTT | CASSYSFPGGQPQHF
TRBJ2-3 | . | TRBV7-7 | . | TGTGCCAGCAGCCCCGGGCTAGAGGGCACAGATACGCAGTATTTT | CASSPGLEGTDTQYF
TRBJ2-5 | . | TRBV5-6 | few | TGTGCCAGCAGCTGGGGGCGGGAGACCCAGTACTTC | CASSWGRETQYF
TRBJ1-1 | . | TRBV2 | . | TGTGCCAGCAGTGTTGGGGGGAGGAACACTGAAGCTTTCTTT | CASSVGGRNTEAFF
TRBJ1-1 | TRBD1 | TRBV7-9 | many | TGTGCCACTGGGACAGGGCAATCGAACACTGAAGCTTTCTTT | CATGTGQSNTEAFF
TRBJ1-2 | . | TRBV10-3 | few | TGTGCCATCAGCGCCGGGACGCTAGGCTACTTGGCCTTC | CAISAGTLGYLAF
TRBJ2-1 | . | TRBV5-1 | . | TGCGCCAGCAGCTTGGTAGGGTCCAATGAGCAGTTCTTC | CASSLVGSNEQFF
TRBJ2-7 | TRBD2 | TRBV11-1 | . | TGTGCCAGCAGCTCGGTGGGGAGGGGACTAGCGAGGATCTACGAGCAGTACTTC | CASSSVGRGLARIYEQYF
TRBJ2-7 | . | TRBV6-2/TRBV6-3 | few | TGTGCCAGCAGTAACCCCTCCGGCGAGCAGTACTTC | CASSNPSGEQYF
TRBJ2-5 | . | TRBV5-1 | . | TGCGCCAGCAGCTCCCACATCGGGAGCCAAGAGACCCAGTACTTC | CASSSHIGSQETQYF
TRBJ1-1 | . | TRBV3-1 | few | TGTGCCAGCAGCCAAGGGTTTGGAGTTGAAGCTTTCTTT | CASSQGFGVEAFF
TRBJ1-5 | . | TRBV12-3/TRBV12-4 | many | TGTGCCAGCAGTTTAGGAGGACAGAACAATCAGCCCCAGCATTTT | CASSLGGQNNQPQHF
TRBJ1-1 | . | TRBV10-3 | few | TGTGCCGCTTCGTCGGGGCCCCTCACTAACACTGAAGCTTTCTTT | CAASSGPLTNTEAFF
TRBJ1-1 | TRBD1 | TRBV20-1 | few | TGCAGTGCTCCCGGGACAGGGGGTACCATGAACACTGAAGCTTTCTTT | CSAPGTGGTMNTEAFF
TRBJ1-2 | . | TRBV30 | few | TGTGCCGCCAGGAGGGATGGCTACACCTTC | CAARRDGYTF
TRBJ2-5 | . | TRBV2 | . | TGTGCCAGCAGTGAATTGATACCGGAGGAGACCCAGTACTTC | CASSELIPEETQYF
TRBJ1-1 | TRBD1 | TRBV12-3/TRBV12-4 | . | TGTGCCAGCAGCATACAGGGGAGCACTGAAGCTTTCTTT | CASSIQGSTEAFF
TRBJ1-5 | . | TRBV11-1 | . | TGTGCCAGCAGCTTAGGCCAGGGCCTAAGGGAAAGCAATCAGCCCCAGCATTTT | CASSLGQGLRESNQPQHF